The 3 T cell receptor beta chains below come from one sample, sequenced in a study of cytomegalovirus exposure and HLA in healthy donors. The PCR employed 60 Vbeta primers together with 13 Jbeta primers. Here immunoSEQ multiplex PCR was the method, and the copy in TCRdb shows in-frame clones only, minus some. The table lists roughly 200,000 clones, about 80% of them singletons. Sequenced input: PBMCs. The origin of the receptors is a woman in her forties in good health and CMV-seronegative.

The chain links TRBV29-1 to TRBJ2-5, with D maybe TRBD2 (5 bases). The end of the DNA is better explained by TRBJ2-7, so the J call may be wrong. Germline V CDR1 and CDR2: SQVTM, ANQGSEA. The CDR3 covers 15 residues. Written as DNA, the CDR3 is TGCAGCGTGGCCCGTTGGGAGCTACCCTCGGGCGAGCAGTACTTC. Translated: CSVARWELPSGEQYF.

The gene calls are TRBV7-9 and TRBJ1-3; D ambiguous. The CDR3 has 16 residues. Between the trimmed V and J ends, which lost 1 base and 4 bases, there was a span of 14 bases. Per germline, CDR1 SEHNR and CDR2 FQNEAQ (reference sequence). This chain's CDR3 is CASSLEPLPLGNTIYF. The CDR3 nucleotides are TGTGCCAGCAGCTTAGAGCCCCTGCCTCTGGGAAACACCATATATTTT.

This clone was detected only once. V and J are TRBV7-4 and TRBJ2-7; 11 bases map to TRBD1. Germline V CDR1 and CDR2: SGHVT, SQSDAQ. The CDR3 length is 15 residues. With 8 bases clipped from V and 3 bases from J, the junction kept 9 bases outside the gene matches. The CDR3 sequence is CASGRPGQGVYEQYF. DNA of the CDR3: TGTGCCAGCGGTCGACCGGGACAGGGGGTCTACGAGCAGTACTTC.